Here is one T cell receptor (beta chain) with its context. This entry comes from a study of blood T cell repertoires in COVID-19. CDR1 is LGHNA and CDR2 is YSLEER in the germline V gene. V lost 0 bases, J lost 3 bases, and 0 bases stayed unmatched. The CDR3 has 16 amino acids. Profiled with immunoSEQ multiplex PCR; TCRdb holds only in-frame clones, not every one. The sample records about 220,000 clones, more than 65% being singletons. The specimen was peripheral blood. The gene calls are TRBV4-3 and TRBJ2-1; TRBD2 matches at 12 bases. The clonotype was recovered from a man in his fifties or sixties with active or convalescent COVID-19. The CDR3 spells CASSQEGLAGYNEQFF. The CDR3 DNA sequence: TGCGCCAGCAGCCAAGAGGGACTAGCGGGCTACAATGAGCAGTTCTTC.